A selection of T cell receptor beta chains follows, all from one sample in a study of T cell changes during pregnancy in multiple sclerosis. Assay used: immunoSEQ multiplex PCR; TCRdb lists only in-frame clones, some missing. The sample records 30,000 or so clones, roughly 84% being singletons. The sample consisted of CD8+ T cells from peripheral blood mononuclear cells, taken after pregnancy. The receptors were sampled from a female donor with multiple sclerosis, enrolled in a pregnancy study. Each CDR3 is given with its conserved first and last residue. Each record gives: V gene, J gene, CDR3 protein.

TRBV27,TRBJ2-1,CASSLDRGFSGEQFF
TRBV7-9,TRBJ2-7,CASSSRDRGYYEQYF
TRBV7-9,TRBJ2-1,CASSYGQGTYNEQFF
TRBV28,TRBJ1-4,CASSLLGQGSLANEKLFF
TRBV6-4,TRBJ2-1,CASSDSAGYNEQFF
TRBV13,TRBJ1-2,CASSSETELYGYTF
TRBV6-6,TRBJ1-1,CASRTHFTMNTEAFF
TRBV7-9,TRBJ2-7,CASSPRTGGLVEQYF
TRBV27,TRBJ1-1,CASSLEAGYNEAFF
TRBV13,TRBJ1-6,CASSVWTGKGNSPLHF
TRBV7-9,TRBJ2-7,CASSPQTVVALRYEQYF
TRBV30,TRBJ2-2,CAWSVKDRDTGELFF
TRBV12-5,TRBJ1-5,CASGLPLLQPQHF
TRBV6-5,TRBJ2-5,CASRGQLQETQYF
TRBV6-5,TRBJ2-1,CASEGGESNEQFF
TRBV10-3,TRBJ1-1,CAISDRGGTEAFF
TRBV6-4,TRBJ2-2,CASAEGQGAEELFF
TRBV5-1,TRBJ1-4,CASSLAQAGRGEKLFF
TRBV27,TRBJ2-7,CASSLWGDGSYEQYF
TRBV5-6,TRBJ1-4,CASSLYWAGEATNEKLFF
TRBV5-6,TRBJ1-2,CASSLAVGTAYGYTF
TRBV10-2,TRBJ2-3,CASASASTDTQYF
TRBV27,TRBJ1-5,CASSLLGGRQPQHF
TRBV9,TRBJ2-7,CASSSQGERQYF
TRBV7-7,TRBJ1-1,CASSLGANTEAFF
TRBV13,TRBJ2-1,CASRPLGSYNEQFF
TRBV29-1,TRBJ2-7,CSVIRGGLYEQYF
TRBV4-1,TRBJ1-2,CASSHPRRDLDSRANYGYTF
TRBV5-4,TRBJ2-1,CASSWGGVQFF
TRBV2,TRBJ2-2,CASKWAPGELFF
TRBV27,TRBJ2-7,CASSPRAGRTYEQYF
TRBV28,TRBJ2-1,CASSPRSGSSLYNEQFF
TRBV28,TRBJ2-1,CASCSGGERGYNEQFF
TRBV4-3,TRBJ2-1,CASSQDLGYNEQFF
TRBV27,TRBJ1-1,CASSASGAAFF
TRBV6-1,TRBJ1-5,CASSGSRSGNQPQHF
TRBV30,TRBJ2-2,CAWRGLAGGNTGELFF
TRBV30,TRBJ1-4,CAWSPGQGDEKLFF
TRBV4-2,TRBJ2-1,CASSQDGTSPYNEQFF
TRBV19,TRBJ2-3,CASSIAIAGGPSTDTQYF
TRBV4-3,TRBJ2-5,CASSQDGTGGAETQYF
TRBV30,TRBJ2-2,CAWSVRGGLGELFF
TRBV9,TRBJ1-4,CASSVAGQNEKLLF
TRBV13,TRBJ2-4,CASSYRGGNIQYF
TRBV2,TRBJ1-5,CASSDKGHLNQPQHF